This TCR beta chain was recorded in a study of spatial heterogeneity in lung cancer. Time point reported: sample taken at primary tumor resection. Unsorted whole RNA from tumor, nontumor lung or frozen PBMC underwent sequencing. A total of more than 65 untreated early-stage non-small cell lung cancer patients served as donors. About this clonotype itself: This beta chain appears as a stray read in a library generated for alpha chains; its size is not informative.

Each CDR3 protein is one row after TCRdb ran MiXCR on the 5' RACE reads. The table records 7,000 or so distinct CDR3 sequences, 4.5% to 7% of them present only once. Sequencing used normal lung tissue next to the tumor, obtained at surgery. The TCR sequence derives from a female donor with early-stage non-small cell lung cancer.

CDR3 DNA: TGTGCCAGCAGCCAAATGGACGAGCAGTACTTC. This gives the protein CASSQMDEQYF. The rearrangement uses TRBV3-1 and TRBJ2-7; no definite D call. The CDR3 covers 11 residues. Germline CDR1 is LGHDT and CDR2 is YNNKEL (reference sequence). V was pared by 2 bases and J by 5 bases, with 4 bases between.